The 30 T cell receptor beta chains reported below all come from one sample, sequenced in a study of blood T cells in healthy people across ages. Through a sample-barcoded 5' primer and a J-beta primer mix, a second PCR was run for roughly 6 to 11 cycles. TCRdb reanalysed the 5' RACE reads using MiXCR and keeps one entry per CDR3 protein. This table has 1.8 million or so distinct CDR3 sequences, approximately 40% appearing once. The specimen sequenced was blood. The source of these receptors is a human donor in good health.

The gene calls are TRBV12-5 and TRBJ2-1, with TRBD2 as a possible D gene (6 bases). Looked up from germline, CDR1 is LGHNT and CDR2 is FRNRAP. V was clipped by 1 base and J by 0 bases, with 10 bases between them. The CDR3 has 16 amino acids. The CDR3, as DNA: TGTGCTAGTGGTTTGGACGGACTACTCTCCTACAATGAGCAGTTCTTC. Translation gives CASGLDGLLSYNEQFF.

The table lists this clonotype with a few counts. The chain links TRBV12-3 or TRBV12-4 to TRBJ1-5; D is ambiguous. V dropped 5 bases and J dropped 4 bases, with 18 bases sitting between them. CDR3 length equals 16 residues. CDR3 region: CASSPSGLGRNQPQHF. The CDR3 DNA is TGTGCCAGCAGTCCCTCCGGTCTGGGGAGGAATCAGCCCCAGCATTTT.

The J gene is TRBJ2-1, the V gene TRBV29-1; the match to TRBD2 covers 14 bases. Germline CDR1 SQVTM, CDR2 ANQGSEA. The V and J ends lost 5 bases and 12 bases, in that order; junction bases with no gene match: 18. This CDR3 region has 17 residues. The CDR3 DNA reads TGCAGCGTTACCTACCTCCGACTAGCGGGGGGGCCAGGAGTGCAGTTCTTC. Translated, it gives CSVTYLRLAGGPGVQFF.

The sample holds a few counts of this clonotype. CDR3 nucleotide sequence: TGTGCCAGCAGATCTCTTAACCAGTATGGCTACACCTTC. It encodes CASRSLNQYGYTF. The rearrangement joins TRBV7-2 to TRBJ1-2; D uncertain. The CDR3 runs to 13 residues. In germline, CDR1 is SGHTA, CDR2 FQGNSA. The V end was cut by 6 bases, the J end by 5 bases, with 13 bases between.

The rearrangement links TRBV6-5 to TRBJ2-7, with D possibly matching TRBD1 (6 bases). The CDR3 is 17 residues long. The ends were cut back, 0 bases at V and 0 bases at J, with 15 bases in the middle. The germline V gene has CDR1 MNHEY and CDR2 SVGAGI. The CDR3, as DNA: TGTGCCAGCAGTTACTCGATCATCCAGGGGAGCTCCTACGAGCAGTACTTC. This translates into CASSYSIIQGSSYEQYF.

About this clonotype: One end of the junction does not line up with germline, which may come from a read error. The chain is built from TRBV15 and TRBJ2-1; D ambiguous. CDR3 length: 16 amino acids. CDR1 and CDR2 (germline): LNHNV, YYDKDF (reference sequence). CDR3 sequence reads: CATSRGIEPSLNERFF. The DNA of the CDR3 is TGTGCCACCAGCAGAGGGATCGAGCCGTCCCTCAATGAGCGGTTCTTC.

The sample holds a few counts of this clonotype. The rearrangement links TRBV6-1 to TRBJ2-7; D uncertain. The CDR3 contains 13 residues. Trimming took off 7 bases at V and 3 bases at J, with 13 bases between the two ends. Germline V gives CDR1 MNHNS, CDR2 SASEGT. The CDR3 here is CASKATGVYEQYF. The CDR3 nucleotides read TGTGCCAGCAAAGCCACCGGAGTCTACGAGCAGTACTTC.

This clonotype was seen only a few times. The V gene is TRBV9, the J gene TRBJ2-7; possible D gene TRBD1, 7 bases. Germline-derived CDR1 and CDR2 are SGDLS and YYNGEE. V was trimmed by 4 bases and J by 4 bases, leaving 18 bases between them. The CDR3 has 15 residues. The CDR3 DNA reads TGTGCCAGCAGCCTTACCGGGGCAGGGGGGTACGAGCAGTACTTC. Its translation is CASSLTGAGGYEQYF.

This sequence joins TRBV6-5 and TRBJ2-7; D remains unclear. The CDR3 sequence is 16 residues long. The V gene lost 2 bases and the J gene lost 3 bases, with 17 bases spanning the gap. CDR1 and CDR2 from the germline V gene are MNHEY and SVGAGI. CDR3 residues: CASSYGISAGNYEQYF. In nucleotides, the CDR3 is TGTGCCAGCAGTTACGGTATATCGGCAGGTAACTACGAGCAGTACTTC.

This clonotype was counted only a few times. The V gene is TRBV12-3 or TRBV12-4, the J gene TRBJ2-1; 8 bases agree with TRBD1. Trimming cost V 5 bases and J 5 bases; bases outside gene matches: 8. The CDR3 consists of 15 residues. Written as DNA, the CDR3 is TGTGCCAGCAGTAATCGACAGGGGCTAGACAATGAGCAGTTCTTC. Translated, it gives CASSNRQGLDNEQFF.

This clonotype occurred a few times. CDR3 DNA sequence: TGTGCCAGCAGTACGACAGGAGATCTCTACGAGCAGTACTTC. Its protein product is CASSTTGDLYEQYF. The chain employs TRBV12-3 or TRBV12-4 and TRBJ2-7; possible D gene TRBD1, 6 bases. V was pared by 5 bases and J by 3 bases, with 14 bases between. This CDR3 is 14 amino acids long.

The rearrangement uses TRBV5-1 and TRBJ1-1; TRBD1 agrees at 10 bases. The CDR3 runs 17 residues. Germline CDR1 and CDR2: SGHRS and YFSETQ. V was pared by 4 bases and J by 2 bases, with 11 bases of the junction left unmatched. CDR3 region: CASSPPGQGSLNTEAFF. In DNA form, the CDR3 reads TGCGCCAGCAGCCCGCCGGGACAGGGGTCGCTTAACACTGAAGCTTTCTTT.

A single count supports this clonotype. The V and J genes are TRBV5-1 and TRBJ1-5, with a weak D call TRBD1 (5 bases). The CDR3 spans 13 residues. Germline V gives CDR1 SGHRS, CDR2 YFSETQ. V shed 4 bases and J shed 8 bases, with 13 bases lying between them. DNA of the CDR3: TGCGCCAGCAGCCCAATGGGGGGGGAGCCCCAGCATTTT. This sequence encodes CASSPMGGEPQHF.

This clonotype has just a few counts. The chain employs TRBV6-2 or TRBV6-3 and TRBJ2-7, with 9 bases fitting TRBD1. V trimming: 5 bases; J trimming: 5 bases; junction bases outside the gene matches: 16. The CDR3 is made up of 17 amino acids. Germline CDR1 reads MNHEY; CDR2 reads SVGEGT. CDR3 residues: CASSPRVRDRVAHEQYF. The CDR3 DNA sequence: TGTGCCAGCAGTCCAAGGGTGCGGGACAGGGTTGCCCACGAGCAGTACTTC.

This clonotype was seen a handful of times. V is TRBV29-1 and J is TRBJ2-7; 7 bases align to TRBD1. Losses at the gene ends were 6 bases for V and 3 bases for J; bases not matched to a gene: 20. Germline assignment: CDR1 SQVTM and CDR2 ANQGSEA. CDR3 length: 17 amino acids. The CDR3 spells CSVKPHDRDRLYYEQYF. As DNA, the CDR3 is TGCAGCGTGAAGCCCCACGACCGGGACAGACTCTACTACGAGCAGTACTTC.

J is TRBJ2-1 and V is TRBV2, with D unresolved. Trimming removed 6 bases from V and 8 bases from J, with 14 bases in between. CDR3 size: 13 residues. Germline-derived CDR1 and CDR2 are SNHLY and FYNNEI. The DNA for the CDR3 is TGTGCCAGCAGCGTTGACTCGGGTCATGAGCAGTTCTTC. Residues: CASSVDSGHEQFF.

The rearrangement uses TRBV7-3 and TRBJ2-1, with D tentatively TRBD2 (6 bases). Germline V CDR1 and CDR2: SGHTA, FQGTGA. The germline V and J ends were trimmed by 5 bases and 3 bases, with 17 bases remaining between them. The CDR3 contains 16 residues. CDR3 in amino acids: CASSPDGTLYYNEQFF. The CDR3 nucleotides read TGTGCCAGCAGCCCTGACGGGACTCTCTACTACAATGAGCAGTTCTTC.

Notes on this clonotype: A read error may produce the germline difference seen at one junction end. V is TRBV7-2 and J is TRBJ2-7; 12 positions match TRBD2. The CDR3 length is 16 residues. Germline CDR1 and CDR2: SGHTA and FQGNSA. CDR3 DNA sequence: TGTGCCAGCAGCTTAGGGACTAGCGGGGAATACAATGAGCAATACTTC. This encodes CASSLGTSGEYNEQYF. The full variable domain, completed using reference TRBV7-2 and TRBJ2-7, is GAGVSQSPSNKVTEKGKDVELRCDPISGHTALYWYRQSLGQGLEFLIYFQGNSAPDKSGLPSDRFSAERTGGSVSTLTIQRTQQEDSAVYLCASSLGTSGEYNEQYFGPGTRLTVT.

The chain employs TRBV12-3 or TRBV12-4 and TRBJ2-5, with D perhaps being TRBD1 or TRBD2 (6 bases each). Between the trimmed V and J ends, which lost 3 bases and 4 bases, there was a span of 15 bases. The CDR3 sequence is 15 residues long. Written as DNA, the CDR3 is TGTGCCAGCAGTTTGAGTGGGGGGCGGGGAGAGACCCAGTACTTC. As protein: CASSLSGGRGETQYF.

This clonotype was observed a few times. The chain is built from TRBV10-2 and TRBJ1-2; D not resolved. With 8 bases removed from V and 6 bases from J, the gap between germline ends came to 13 bases. The length of the CDR3 is 12 residues. CDR1 is WSHSY, CDR2 SAAADI, per germline. The chain's CDR3 is CASSDGENGYTF. The DNA for the CDR3 is TGCGCCAGCTCAGACGGGGAGAATGGCTACACCTTC.

The chain carries TRBV7-9 and TRBJ2-7; the D call may be TRBD1 or TRBD2 (5 bases each). V lost 5 bases and J 5 bases, leaving 19 bases between the germline ends. Germline V gene lookup returns CDR1 SEHNR and CDR2 FQNEAQ (reference sequence). The CDR3 has 15 amino acids. CDR3 residues: CASSLGAHLADEQYF. The CDR3 DNA follows: TGTGCCAGCAGCCTCGGGGCTCACCTAGCAGACGAGCAGTACTTC.

In its sample, this clonotype was seen a few times. J is TRBJ2-1 and V is TRBV15; 12 nucleotides agree with TRBD2. J was trimmed by 6 bases and V by 4 bases; bases with no gene match: 7. This CDR3 region has 16 residues. Germline loops: CDR1 LNHNV, CDR2 YYDKDF (reference sequence). The CDR3 here is CATSTGLAGRFNEQFF. CDR3 DNA sequence: TGTGCCACCAGCACCGGACTAGCGGGGAGATTCAATGAGCAGTTCTTC.

The J gene is TRBJ1-2, the V gene TRBV15; tentatively, D is TRBD1 (6 bases). The CDR3 is 17 amino acids. The germline V gene has CDR1 LNHNV and CDR2 YYDKDF (reference sequence). With 4 bases removed from V and 0 bases from J, the gap between germline ends came to 18 bases. CDR3 coding DNA: TGTGCCACCAGCAAGACTCCTCGGACAGACCCTAACTATGGCTACACCTTC. Its translation: CATSKTPRTDPNYGYTF.

The chain couples TRBV6-5 to TRBJ1-1, with D tentatively TRBD1 (6 bases). The CDR3 consists of 16 residues. Germline CDR1 and CDR2: MNHEY and SVGAGI. The CDR3 coding sequence is TGTGTCAGTAGTCCCCTGGGGGGCGCGGGTGGCACTGAAGCTTTCTTT. This translates into CVSSPLGGAGGTEAFF.

The V and J genes are TRBV20-1 and TRBJ1-4, with D perhaps TRBD1 (6 bases). Germline V CDR1 and CDR2: DFQATT, SNEGSKA (reference sequence). The CDR3 contains 14 residues. V lost 0 bases to trimming and J lost 7 bases, with 12 bases between them. The CDR3 bases are TGCAGTGCTAGAGATCAGGGGTTAGTTGAAAAACTGTTTTTT. Translated: CSARDQGLVEKLFF.

This clonotype was counted only a few times. The J gene is TRBJ2-7, the V gene TRBV7-2; D is possibly TRBD1 or TRBD2 (5 bases each). V was cut by 0 bases and J by 3 bases, with 9 bases left in between. This CDR3 comprises 14 residues. The germline V gene has CDR1 SGHTA and CDR2 FQGNSA. For the CDR3, the DNA is TGTGCCAGCAGCTTAGCGGGACGGATCTACGAGCAGTACTTC. As protein: CASSLAGRIYEQYF.

This clonotype turned up a few times. The rearrangement uses TRBV15 and TRBJ1-2, with TRBD1 matching 9 bases. The J segment lost 4 bases and the V segment lost 0 bases, leaving 6 bases of the junction unmatched. The CDR3 extends over 16 amino acids. The germline V gene has CDR1 LNHNV and CDR2 YYDKDF (reference sequence). The CDR3 DNA sequence: TGTGCCACCAGCAGAGATGGGACAGGGTTCGGCTATGGCTACACCTTC. It codes for CATSRDGTGFGYGYTF.

The V call is TRBV6-6, the J call TRBJ1-2, with a tentative D call TRBD1 (5 bases). Per the germline V gene, CDR1 is MNHNY and CDR2 is SVGAGI (reference sequence). The CDR3 loop spans 14 amino acids. Trimming cost V 3 bases and J 8 bases, with 16 bases left between them. CDR3 bases: TGTGCCAGCAGTTATACCGGGGGGGGGAGAGGCTACACCTTC. Amino acids: CASSYTGGGRGYTF.

The chain employs TRBV4-1 and TRBJ2-5; D unclear. Trimming cost V 0 bases and J 1 base, with 6 bases left between them. Germline CDR1 MGHRA, CDR2 YSYEKL. This CDR3 has 14 amino acids. This CDR3 reads CASSQDASQETQYF. The CDR3 region has the DNA TGCGCCAGCAGCCAAGATGCCAGCCAAGAGACCCAGTACTTC.

The genes are TRBV20-1 and TRBJ1-1, with 8 bases fitting TRBD1. Trimming at V came to 3 bases and at J to 0 bases, leaving 3 bases not matched to a gene. From germline, CDR1 is DFQATT and CDR2 SNEGSKA (reference sequence). CDR3 length: 14 amino acids. For the CDR3, the DNA is TGCAGTGCTAGCCAGGGGGCCTTGAACACTGAAGCTTTCTTT. Translated, it gives CSASQGALNTEAFF.